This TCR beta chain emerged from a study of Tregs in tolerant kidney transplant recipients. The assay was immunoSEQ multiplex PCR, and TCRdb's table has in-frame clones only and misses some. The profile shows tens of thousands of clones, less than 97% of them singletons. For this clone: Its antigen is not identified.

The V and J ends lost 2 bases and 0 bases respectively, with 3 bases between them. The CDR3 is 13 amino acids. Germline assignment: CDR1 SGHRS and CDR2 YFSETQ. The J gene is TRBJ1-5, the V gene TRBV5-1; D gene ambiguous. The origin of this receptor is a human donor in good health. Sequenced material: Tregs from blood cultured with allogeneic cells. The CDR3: CASSFSSNQPQHF. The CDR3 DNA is TGCGCCAGCAGCTTTAGTAGCAATCAGCCCCAGCATTTT.